Below are 29 T cell receptor beta chains sequenced from a single sample in a study of blood T cell repertoires in COVID-19. Data came from immunoSEQ multiplex PCR; TCRdb stores just in-frame clones and leaves some out. The repertoire holds roughly 59,000 clones, with approximately 82% as singletons. Sample: peripheral blood. The source of these receptors is a man of 80 years or more with acute or convalescent COVID-19.

The table lists this clone with a few counts. The chain couples TRBV6-5 to TRBJ2-7; D uncertain. Between the trimmed V and J ends, which lost 5 bases and 5 bases, there was a span of 7 bases. Germline CDR1 MNHEY, CDR2 SVGAGI. The CDR3 loop spans 11 amino acids. The CDR3 region is CASSLQNEQYF. As DNA, the CDR3 is TGTGCCAGCAGTCTACAGAACGAGCAGTACTTC.

The V and J genes are TRBV29-1 and TRBJ2-1; 10 bases are shared with TRBD2. Trimming cost V 4 bases and J 4 bases; bases outside gene matches: 1. The CDR3 has 13 amino acids. Germline CDR1 SQVTM, CDR2 ANQGSEA. CDR3 bases: TGCAGCGTTGTTAGCGGGGGGTACAATGAGCAGTTCTTC. Its translation is CSVVSGGYNEQFF.

The J gene is TRBJ1-3, the V gene TRBV2; 9 bases line up with TRBD1. Germline CDR1 is SNHLY and CDR2 is FYNNEI. The CDR3 has 14 residues. V lost 6 bases and J lost 8; bases outside the gene matches: 8. CDR3 coding DNA: TGTGCCAGCAGAGCAACAGGGGGCGCAGACACCATATATTTT. Residues: CASRATGGADTIYF.

The gene calls are TRBV5-5 and TRBJ2-1, with 12 bases aligning to TRBD2. Trimming at V came to 3 bases and at J to 5 bases, leaving 9 bases not matched to a gene. Germline V CDR1 and CDR2: SGHKS, YYEKEE (reference sequence). The CDR3 sequence is 17 residues long. CDR3: CASSYDASGGAHNEQFF. In DNA form, the CDR3 reads TGTGCCAGCAGCTATGATGCTAGCGGGGGGGCCCACAATGAGCAGTTCTTC.

The chain uses TRBV3-1 (or the pseudogene TRBV3-2) and TRBJ2-3; TRBD2 agrees at 10 bases. This CDR3 spans 16 amino acids. In germline, CDR1 is LGHDT, CDR2 YNNKEL (reference sequence). The J segment lost 5 bases and the V segment lost 0 bases, leaving 5 bases of the junction unmatched. The CDR3 DNA reads as TGTGCCAGCAGCCAAGATGTACTAGCGGGGATAGATACGCAGTATTTT. It yields the protein CASSQDVLAGIDTQYF.

The CDR3 DNA is TGTGCCAGCAGCTTCCGACAGGGGAATCAGCCCCAGCATTTT. Its translation: CASSFRQGNQPQHF. The chain has TRBV3-1 (or the pseudogene TRBV3-2) and TRBJ1-5; 8 bases are a match to TRBD1. This CDR3 is built from 14 residues. Looked up from germline, CDR1 is LGHDT and CDR2 is YNNKEL (reference sequence). Germline trimming cut 5 bases from V and 4 bases from J; bases unmatched to any gene: 4.

The gene calls are TRBV7-3 and TRBJ2-1; the match to TRBD2 covers 8 bases. The CDR3 length is 16 residues. Germline lookup yields CDR1 SGHTA and CDR2 FQGTGA. The V and J ends lost 2 bases and 7 bases, in that order; junction bases with no gene match: 10. The CDR3 here is CASSLSGGRSLNEQFF. In DNA form, the CDR3 reads TGTGCCAGCAGCTTATCTGGCGGGAGGAGCCTGAATGAGCAGTTCTTC.

The genes are TRBV7-6 and TRBJ2-5; 7 nucleotides match TRBD2. Trimming took 5 bases from V and 4 from J; bases not matched to a gene: 13. Germline V lookup: CDR1 SGHVS, CDR2 FNYEAQ. The CDR3 sequence is 16 residues long. This CDR3 reads CASSALGGGIRETQYF. The CDR3, as DNA: TGTGCCAGCAGCGCCCTTGGCGGGGGAATTAGAGAGACCCAGTACTTC.

V gene TRBV5-1 combines with J gene TRBJ2-7; 11 bases match TRBD2. Germline CDR1 and CDR2: SGHRS and YFSETQ. The CDR3 is made up of 20 amino acids. Germline trimming cut 4 bases from V and 0 bases from J; bases unmatched to any gene: 18. CDR3 DNA: TGCGCCAGCAGCCAAACAGCAACGGGACGACTAGCGGGGAGCTCCTACGAGCAGTACTTC. Amino acid sequence: CASSQTATGRLAGSSYEQYF.

The chain joins TRBV4-1 to TRBJ1-3; D remains ambiguous. Trimming shortened V by 1 base and J by 0 bases, and 4 bases separated the two germline ends. The germline CDR1 and CDR2 sequences are MGHRA and YSYEKL. The CDR3 runs to 14 residues. The CDR3 protein is CASSQAGSGNTIYF. The CDR3, as DNA: TGCGCCAGCAGCCAAGCAGGCTCTGGAAACACCATATATTTT.

The chain joins TRBV6-2 or TRBV6-3 to TRBJ2-6; TRBD1 aligns across 8 bases. The CDR3 spans 19 residues. The germline V gene has CDR1 MNHEY and CDR2 SVGEGT. V gave up 2 bases and J gave up 0 bases; unmatched junction bases: 9. The CDR3 nucleotides are TGTGCCAGCAGTTACCACCGGGACAGGATTCTCTCTGGGGCCAACGTCCTGACTTTC. Its protein is CASSYHRDRILSGANVLTF.

This clone was counted a few times. This chain joins TRBV5-5 and TRBJ1-1, with 7 bases fitting TRBD1. The germline V gene encodes CDR1 SGHKS and CDR2 YYEKEE (reference sequence). This CDR3 has 17 amino acids. V dropped 3 bases and J dropped 7; count of bases not matched to a gene: 18. CDR3 in DNA: TGTGCCAGCAGCTCCCTGCGGAGACACCGGGACAGATTTGAAGCTTTCTTT. It yields the protein CASSSLRRHRDRFEAFF.

This chain uses TRBV19 with TRBJ1-2; weak D call: TRBD1 (6 bases). CDR1 and CDR2 (germline): LNHDA, SQIVND (reference sequence). V dropped 1 base and J dropped 2 bases, with 14 bases sitting between them. CDR3 size: 16 residues. CDR3 bases: TGTGCCAGTAGTATAGTCCCAGGGACAAGAAACTATGGCTACACCTTC. It codes for CASSIVPGTRNYGYTF.

The V call is TRBV11-3, the J call TRBJ2-1; the D is unclear. V lost 3 bases and J 8 bases, leaving 5 bases between the germline ends. Looked up from germline, CDR1 is SGHNT and CDR2 is YENEEA. This CDR3 contains 11 residues. CDR3 sequence: CASSFFDEQFF. The CDR3 DNA is TGTGCCAGCAGCTTTTTCGATGAGCAGTTCTTC.

J is TRBJ2-5 and V is TRBV3-1 (or the pseudogene TRBV3-2); D possibly corresponds to TRBD2 (6 bases). CDR1 is LGHDT and CDR2 is YNNKEL in the germline V gene (reference sequence). Trimming pared 4 bases from V and 3 bases from J, leaving 9 bases between. CDR3 length: 13 residues. The CDR3 DNA reads as TGTGCCAGCAGCCTGCGGGGAGAAGAGACCCAGTACTTC. Its translation: CASSLRGEETQYF.

This chain joins TRBV5-1 and TRBJ1-5, with no clear D. This CDR3 has 15 residues. The germline V gene has CDR1 SGHRS and CDR2 YFSETQ. Trimming left V 2 bases short and J 1 base short, with 10 bases between. Here the CDR3 DNA reads TGCGCCAGCAGCTTTAGAGGGTACAGCAATCAGCCCCAGCATTTT. Translated, it gives CASSFRGYSNQPQHF. Full variable domain (remainder filled in from reference TRBV5-1 and TRBJ1-5): KAGVTQTPRYLIKTRGQQVTLSCSPISGHRSVSWYQQTPGQGLQFLFEYFSETQRNKGNFPGRFSGRQFSNSRSEMNVSTLELGDSALYLCASSFRGYSNQPQHFGDGTRLSIL.

The V and J genes are TRBV12-3 or TRBV12-4 and TRBJ1-2; D is unclear. This CDR3 has 13 amino acids. Trimming shortened V by 1 base and J by 1 base, and 4 bases separated the two germline ends. The CDR3 DNA is TGTGCCAGCAGTTTAGGGAGTAACTATGGCTACACCTTC. Amino acids: CASSLGSNYGYTF.

This chain uses TRBV30 with TRBJ2-3; D is perhaps TRBD2 (6 bases). This CDR3 has 15 residues. The V end was cut by 0 bases, the J end by 2 bases, with 12 bases between. The germline V gene has CDR1 GTSNPN and CDR2 SVGIG (reference sequence). The CDR3: CAWSVLAGLTDTQYF. The CDR3 DNA follows: TGTGCCTGGAGTGTACTTGCGGGACTCACAGATACGCAGTATTTT.

The chain employs TRBV5-1 and TRBJ2-3; 10 nucleotides align to TRBD1. Germline trimming cut 3 bases from V and 3 bases from J; bases unmatched to any gene: 7. The CDR3 spans 16 residues. Germline CDR1 is SGHRS and CDR2 is YFSETQ. The CDR3 region is CASSYGGTGETDTQYF. The DNA of the CDR3 is TGCGCCAGCAGCTACGGGGGGACAGGGGAAACAGATACGCAGTATTTT.

The chain couples TRBV5-1 to TRBJ2-5; the D gene is possibly TRBD1 (6 bases). V lost 4 bases and J 1 base, leaving 11 bases between the germline ends. CDR1 and CDR2 (germline): SGHRS, YFSETQ. The CDR3 spans 14 residues. This CDR3 reads CASSLQGGQETQYF. DNA of the CDR3: TGCGCCAGCAGCCTACAGGGCGGCCAAGAGACCCAGTACTTC.

A single count supports this clone. The chain has TRBV4-1 and TRBJ2-7; perhaps TRBD1 as D (5 bases). Trimming removed 1 base from V and 6 bases from J, with 19 bases in between. Per germline, CDR1 MGHRA and CDR2 YSYEKL. CDR3 length equals 16 residues. CDR3 protein: CASSQVVGRDRTEQYF. The CDR3 region has the DNA TGCGCCAGCAGCCAAGTGGTTGGCAGGGATAGAACCGAGCAGTACTTC.

The CDR3 bases are TGTGCCAGTGGGACAGGGCCCTACAATGAGCAGTTCTTC. Encoded protein: CASGTGPYNEQFF. V and J are TRBV27 and TRBJ2-1, with 9 bases lining up with TRBD1. Losses at the gene ends were 9 bases for V and 2 bases for J; bases not matched to a gene: 2. The CDR3 runs to 13 residues. Germline CDR1 and CDR2: MNHEY and SMNVEV (reference sequence).

The chain carries TRBV11-3 and TRBJ2-4; TRBD2 aligns across 10 bases. Per the germline V gene, CDR1 is SGHNT and CDR2 is YENEEA. This CDR3 contains 14 residues. The V gene end was trimmed by 5 bases and the J gene end by 9 bases; junction bases not matched to a gene: 7. CDR3 in amino acids: CASSPGTSAGIQYF. The DNA for the CDR3 is TGTGCCAGCAGCCCAGGGACTAGCGCGGGCATTCAGTACTTC. Filled out from reference TRBV11-3 and TRBJ2-4, the complete variable domain reads EAGVVQSPRYKIIEKKQPVAFWCNPISGHNTLYWYLQNLGQGPELLIRYENEEAVDDSQLPKDRFSAERLKGVDSTLKIQPAELGDSAVYLCASSPGTSAGIQYFGAGTRLSVL.

This clone has at least ten counts. The rearrangement joins TRBV7-6 to TRBJ2-1; perhaps TRBD1 as D (6 bases). Trimming took off 5 bases at V and 0 bases at J, with 17 bases between the two ends. The CDR3 length is 17 residues. CDR1 SGHVS and CDR2 FNYEAQ come from the germline V gene. For the CDR3, the DNA is TGTGCCAGCAGCCCGAGGCAGGGGTTTTACTCCTACAATGAGCAGTTCTTC. Protein product: CASSPRQGFYSYNEQFF.

The chain combines TRBV5-6 with TRBJ1-2, with a tentative D call TRBD1 (5 bases). Trimming removed 2 bases from V and 3 bases from J, with 11 bases in between. Germline CDR1 and CDR2: SGHDT and YYEEEE. CDR3 length equals 14 residues. The CDR3 coding sequence is TGTGCCAGCAGCTTTTCCCGACAGTACTATGGCTACACCTTC. Translated, it gives CASSFSRQYYGYTF.

The gene calls are TRBV4-1 and TRBJ2-3, with TRBD2 matching over 13 bases. CDR1 and CDR2 from the germline V gene are MGHRA and YSYEKL. V shed 4 bases, J shed 5 bases, and the junction held 6 bases outside the gene matches. The CDR3 spans 16 residues. CDR3 region: CASSLGTSGARDTQYF. Written as DNA, the CDR3 is TGCGCCAGCAGCCTCGGGACTAGCGGGGCGCGAGATACGCAGTATTTT.

V gene TRBV6-1 combines with J gene TRBJ2-1, with D possibly matching TRBD2 (5 bases). The CDR3 runs 13 residues. The germline V gene has CDR1 MNHNS and CDR2 SASEGT. V was clipped by 1 base and J by 14 bases, with 15 bases between them. CDR3 bases: TGTGCCAGCAGTGAAGAGGCACGAAGAGGGAAGTTCTTC. Amino acids: CASSEEARRGKFF.

This chain connects TRBV27 to TRBJ1-1; D is uncertain. Germline loops: CDR1 MNHEY, CDR2 SMNVEV (reference sequence). This CDR3 comprises 13 residues. V was cut by 3 bases and J by 3 bases, with 8 bases left in between. The chain's CDR3 is CASSLNRYTEAFF. The CDR3 DNA reads TGTGCCAGCAGTTTGAACAGATACACTGAAGCTTTCTTT.

The CDR3 DNA follows: TGTGCCAGTAGACCCGGGACAGGAGGAAATGAAAAACTGTTTTTT. This sequence encodes CASRPGTGGNEKLFF. The chain uses TRBV19 and TRBJ1-4, with TRBD1 matching over 8 bases. Germline values: CDR1 LNHDA, CDR2 SQIVND (reference sequence). The CDR3 contains 15 residues. The V segment lost 6 bases and the J segment 5 bases; nucleotides outside the gene matches: 8.